These 28 T cell receptor beta chains originate from one sample sequenced in a study of response to subunit inactivated influenza vaccine. TCRdb processed the RT-PCR reads anew with MiXCR; each CDR3 protein has one entry. The sample holds around 760,000 distinct CDR3 sequences, 14% seen once. The material was PBMCs from blood, obtained 14 days before vaccination. Receptors were obtained from a man over 45 who received an inactivated influenza vaccine.

To note about this clonotype: The junction shows a germline mismatch at one end, possibly a read error. This chain links TRBV7-9 with TRBJ2-3; 8 bases are a match to TRBD2. The germline CDR1 and CDR2 sequences are SEHNR and FQNEAQ (reference sequence). This CDR3 has 14 amino acids. CDR3 bases: TGTGTCAGCAGCTCACTAGCGGTCACAGATACGCAGTATTTT. It yields the protein CVSSSLAVTDTQYF.

Only a few counts were recorded for this clonotype. The chain uses TRBV5-5 and TRBJ1-5; 10 bases match TRBD1. The germline gives CDR1 SGHKS, CDR2 YYEKEE (reference sequence). The V segment lost 3 bases and the J segment 6 bases; nucleotides outside the gene matches: 9. The length of the CDR3 is 16 residues. The CDR3, as DNA: TGTGCCAGCAGCTCTGCGGGACAGGGGACAAGTCAGCCCCAGCATTTT. Its protein product is CASSSAGQGTSQPQHF.

This clonotype has more than one count but fewer than ten. The chain is built from TRBV5-1 and TRBJ2-5, with D possibly being TRBD2 (6 bases). Between the trimmed V and J ends, which lost 0 bases and 1 base, there was a span of 13 bases. The germline gives CDR1 SGHRS, CDR2 YFSETQ. The CDR3 loop spans 16 amino acids. Written as DNA, the CDR3 is TGCGCCAGCAGCTTGGGTCCGGCGGGGAGCCAAGAGACCCAGTACTTC. Encoded protein: CASSLGPAGSQETQYF.

This chain uses TRBV20-1 with TRBJ2-3; 15 positions agree with TRBD2. Germline values: CDR1 DFQATT, CDR2 SNEGSKA (reference sequence). There are 17 residues in the CDR3. V was clipped by 3 bases and J by 1 base; unmatched bases: 5. CDR3 coding DNA: TGCAGTGCTAGGAGACGGACTAGCGGGAGGGGCACAGATACGCAGTATTTT. This translates into CSARRRTSGRGTDTQYF.

The rearrangement uses TRBV3-1 and TRBJ2-5; possibly TRBD2 for D (6 bases). V shed 0 bases and J shed 5 bases, with 10 bases lying between them. Germline assignment: CDR1 LGHDT and CDR2 YNNKEL (reference sequence). CDR3 length equals 14 residues. The CDR3 spells CASSQEVEGETQYF. CDR3 DNA: TGTGCCAGCAGCCAAGAGGTGGAGGGGGAGACCCAGTACTTC.

The sample holds many counts of this clonotype. V is TRBV29-1 and J is TRBJ1-1; D uncertain. The germline gives CDR1 SQVTM, CDR2 ANQGSEA. The CDR3 runs to 13 residues. Trimming pared 7 bases from V and 0 bases from J, leaving 12 bases between. The DNA of the CDR3 is TGCAGCGGAGTCTCTTGGGTGAACACTGAAGCTTTCTTT. It codes for CSGVSWVNTEAFF.

The chain employs TRBV4-1 and TRBJ1-2; 9 nucleotides agree with TRBD1. V lost 4 bases to trimming and J lost 7 bases; unmatched junction nucleotides: 10. Per the germline V gene, CDR1 is MGHRA and CDR2 is YSYEKL. This CDR3 contains 15 residues. The CDR3 sequence is CASSRVVGTGFGYTF. CDR3 coding DNA: TGCGCCAGCAGCCGGGTGGTAGGGACAGGGTTTGGCTACACCTTC.

This clonotype turned up a few times. The chain couples TRBV6-2 or TRBV6-3 to TRBJ2-5; D gene unclear. V lost 3 bases to trimming and J lost 1 base, with 21 bases between them. This CDR3 is built from 18 residues. Germline-derived CDR1 and CDR2 are MNHEY and SVGEGT. CDR3 DNA sequence: TGTGCCAGCAGTTATAGCATACAAGTTGAGGATTTCCAAGAGACCCAGTACTTC. Residues: CASSYSIQVEDFQETQYF.

The genes are TRBV19 and TRBJ2-3, with TRBD1 matching over 7 bases. CDR1 is LNHDA, CDR2 SQIVND, per germline (reference sequence). The CDR3 has 16 amino acids. V dropped 5 bases and J dropped 0; count of bases not matched to a gene: 8. DNA for the CDR3: TGTGCCAGTAGTTCCCGGACAGGAATTAGCACAGATACGCAGTATTTT. Protein product: CASSSRTGISTDTQYF.

V gene TRBV20-1 combines with J gene TRBJ2-5; D is ambiguous. Looked up from germline, CDR1 is DFQATT and CDR2 is SNEGSKA (reference sequence). The CDR3 contains 13 residues. Trimming cost V 1 base and J 5 bases, with 11 bases left between them. CDR3 coding DNA: TGCAGTGCTAGAGCCGGTTTCGCGGAGACCCAGTACTTC. Translated: CSARAGFAETQYF.

This chain uses TRBV7-9 with TRBJ1-4; D unresolved. Trimming shortened V by 5 bases and J by 0 bases, and 13 bases separated the two germline ends. This CDR3 is built from 16 residues. Looked up from germline, CDR1 is SEHNR and CDR2 is FQNEAQ (reference sequence). CDR3 in DNA: TGTGCCAGCAGCAAACCAATAACTGCAACTAATGAAAAACTGTTTTTT. Protein product: CASSKPITATNEKLFF.

As DNA, the CDR3 is TGTGCCAGCCGCCGGTCCTCACGGGTTGGCACAGATACGCAGTATTTT. This translates into CASRRSSRVGTDTQYF. This chain connects TRBV6-1 to TRBJ2-3; no firm D call. CDR3 size: 16 residues. Per germline, CDR1 MNHNS and CDR2 SASEGT. With 8 bases removed from V and 1 base from J, the gap between germline ends came to 19 bases.

This clonotype was seen only a few times. The chain joins TRBV2 to TRBJ1-4; TRBD1 matches 9 bases. The V segment lost 6 bases and the J segment 7 bases; nucleotides outside the gene matches: 9. This CDR3 has 15 amino acids. Germline CDR1 and CDR2: SNHLY and FYNNEI. The CDR3 DNA follows: TGTGCCAGCAGGGTAACAGGGGGCGGGACTGAAAAACTGTTTTTT. This encodes CASRVTGGGTEKLFF.

The chain recombines TRBV6-2 or TRBV6-3 with TRBJ1-1; possibly TRBD1 for D (5 bases). The V gene's germline CDR1 is MNHEY and CDR2 SVGEGT. V was shortened by 2 bases and J by 6 bases, with 16 bases between the two germline ends. The CDR3 runs 15 residues. The CDR3 DNA follows: TGTGCCAGCAGTTACCAGGGCGGATCCGTTGCTGAAGCTTTCTTT. Its protein product is CASSYQGGSVAEAFF.

The J gene is TRBJ2-2, the V gene TRBV6-1, with D unclear. This CDR3 region has 15 residues. Trimming removed 1 base at V and 5 bases at J, with 11 bases between. The germline V gene has CDR1 MNHNS and CDR2 SASEGT. The CDR3 spells CASSEVRVRTGELFF. CDR3 nucleotide sequence: TGTGCCAGCAGTGAAGTAAGGGTTAGAACCGGGGAGCTGTTTTTT.

This clonotype was counted ten times or more. The V call is TRBV12-3 or TRBV12-4, the J call TRBJ2-3, with D possibly matching TRBD2 (5 bases). V was pared by 5 bases and J by 6 bases, with 15 bases between. There are 14 residues in the CDR3. CDR3 DNA sequence: TGTGCCAGCAGTCCCGTAGCGCACGGGGATACGCAGTATTTT. This codes for CASSPVAHGDTQYF.

The V gene is TRBV7-8, the J gene TRBJ2-5; no clear D. This CDR3 is built from 16 residues. V was shortened by 1 base and J by 0 bases, with 12 bases between the two germline ends. Germline V gene sequence: CDR1 SGHVS, CDR2 FQNEAQ. CDR3 in amino acids: CASSLGGWVNQETQYF. In DNA, the CDR3 is TGTGCCAGCAGCTTAGGCGGTTGGGTGAACCAAGAGACCCAGTACTTC. The variable domain in full, completed from reference TRBV7-8 and TRBJ2-5, reads GAGVSQSPRYKVAKRGQDVALRCDPISGHVSLFWYQQALGQGPEFLTYFQNEAQLDKSGLPSDRFFAERPEGSVSTLKIQRTQQEDSAVYLCASSLGGWVNQETQYFGPGTRLLVL.

This clonotype has a count of ten or more. The CDR3 sequence is CASSSSTEAFF. The CDR3 coding sequence is TGTGCCAGCAGCTCGAGCACTGAAGCTTTCTTT. The chain uses TRBV11-2 and TRBJ1-1, with unresolved D. Per the germline V gene, CDR1 is SGHAT and CDR2 is FQNNGV. There are 11 residues in the CDR3. The V and J ends lost 4 bases and 4 bases respectively, with 4 bases between them.

This clonotype was seen ten or more times. The genes are TRBV10-3 and TRBJ2-3, with 15 positions matching TRBD2. The CDR3 is 16 amino acids. CDR1 and CDR2 from the germline V gene are ENHRY and SYGVKD. Losses at the gene ends were 6 bases for V and 3 bases for J; bases not matched to a gene: 4. DNA for the CDR3: TGTGCCATCAGCCGCGGGACTAGCGGGGGGACAGATACGCAGTATTTT. As protein: CAISRGTSGGTDTQYF.

The chain has TRBV30 and TRBJ2-3; TRBD1 matches at 7 bases. The CDR3 totals 13 residues. Germline V lookup: CDR1 GTSNPN, CDR2 SVGIG (reference sequence). Losses at the gene ends were 5 bases for V and 2 bases for J; bases not matched to a gene: 4. CDR3 coding DNA: TGTGCCTGGCCGGGACAGATCACAGATACGCAGTATTTT. As protein: CAWPGQITDTQYF.

This clonotype was counted only a few times. This chain joins TRBV11-2 and TRBJ2-1; weak D call: TRBD1 (6 bases). CDR3 length equals 12 residues. The V gene lost 4 bases and the J gene lost 9 bases, with 10 bases spanning the gap. The germline CDR1 and CDR2 sequences are SGHAT and FQNNGV. The CDR3: CASSSGVVEQFF. CDR3 DNA sequence: TGTGCCAGCAGCTCAGGGGTGGTTGAGCAGTTCTTC.

This clonotype was observed a handful of times. This chain links TRBV28 with TRBJ2-7; 12 bases are shared with TRBD1. Germline V gene data show CDR1 as MDHEN and CDR2 as SYDVKM. The CDR3 loop spans 14 amino acids. J was trimmed by 7 bases and V by 5 bases; bases with no gene match: 6. The CDR3 protein is CASSPGQGASEQYF. The CDR3 bases are TGTGCCAGCAGTCCGGGACAGGGGGCAAGTGAGCAGTACTTC.

This clonotype has just a few counts. The V call is TRBV24-1, the J call TRBJ2-5; D call uncertain. This CDR3 has 15 amino acids. Trimming cost V 1 base and J 4 bases, with 12 bases left between them. Germline CDR1 and CDR2: KGHDR and SFDVKD. The CDR3 here is CATSDFSVEGETQYF. The CDR3 DNA reads TGTGCCACCAGTGATTTTTCGGTCGAAGGAGAGACCCAGTACTTC.

This clonotype has a count of ten or more. This rearrangement joins TRBV12-3 or TRBV12-4 to TRBJ2-2; D remains unclear. The CDR3 extends over 15 amino acids. V was clipped by 6 bases and J by 0 bases, with 11 bases between them. CDR3 protein: CASSPSRANTGELFF. As DNA, the CDR3 is TGTGCCAGCAGCCCGAGTCGTGCGAACACCGGGGAGCTGTTTTTT.

This clonotype occurred many times. The chain links TRBV7-2 to TRBJ1-6; D unclear. The CDR3 sequence is 14 residues long. Germline CDR1 reads SGHTA; CDR2 reads FQGNSA. Trimming removed 4 bases from V and 8 bases from J, with 12 bases in between. The CDR3 DNA sequence: TGTGCCAGCAGCTACCGGACTGGGGATTCACCCCTCCACTTT. Translating it yields CASSYRTGDSPLHF.

This chain joins TRBV6-2 or TRBV6-3 and TRBJ2-2; TRBD1 is a possible D gene (6 bases). With 5 bases removed from V and 1 base from J, the gap between germline ends came to 8 bases. Germline-derived CDR1 and CDR2 are MNHEY and SVGEGT. The CDR3 consists of 14 residues. CDR3 bases: TGTGCCAGCAGTGACAGGCTGAACACCGGGGAGCTGTTTTTT. Amino acids: CASSDRLNTGELFF.

This clonotype has only a few counts. The chain recombines TRBV7-7 with TRBJ2-2, with 10 bases lining up with TRBD2. The CDR3 sequence is 16 residues long. Germline V gives CDR1 SSHAT, CDR2 FNYEAQ (reference sequence). Trimming at V came to 3 bases and at J to 7 bases, leaving 8 bases not matched to a gene. The CDR3 loop reads CASSFGSGRDHGELFF. CDR3 coding DNA: TGTGCCAGCAGCTTTGGGAGCGGGAGGGACCACGGGGAGCTGTTTTTT.

The genes are TRBV7-3 and TRBJ2-4; D unresolved. The CDR3 spans 13 residues. Looked up from germline, CDR1 is SGHTA and CDR2 is FQGTGA. V shed 1 base and J shed 5 bases, with 6 bases lying between them. In DNA form, the CDR3 reads TGTGCCAGCAGCTTAAGCGCCGAAAACATTCAGTACTTC. The encoded protein is CASSLSAENIQYF.